This TCR beta chain was observed in a study of Ad26.COV2.S vaccination and SARS-CoV-2 variants. The wider study: The authors gave Ad26.COV2.S intramuscularly, either once or twice 56 days apart.

The repertoire was sequenced with immunoSEQ multiplex PCR; TCRdb's copy has only in-frame clones and lacks some. The table records over 400,000 clones, roughly 89% of them present only once. Treatment of the sample: around 19 received Ad26.COV2.S at low or high dose, single or two shots; about 5 received placebo; per-sample allocation not given. The samples date from day 63 after the first vaccine or placebo injection. A Boston adult aged 18-55 years was the donor. The CDR3 totals 14 residues. Unmatched junction bases numbered 4, after V lost 3 bases and J lost 2 bases. Germline CDR1 is MGHRA and CDR2 is YSYEKL.

This specimen was peripheral blood, taken in a trial of Ad26.COV2.S vaccine versus placebo. This chain connects TRBV4-1 to TRBJ2-7; 7 bases map to TRBD1. This clonotype originated in a person between 18 and 65 years old who received the Ad26.COV2.S COVID-19 vaccine or a placebo. In DNA form, the CDR3 reads TGCGCCAGCAGCCATACCGGGACAGCCTACGAGCAGTACTTC. It translates to CASSHTGTAYEQYF.